Listed below are T cell receptor beta chains from one sample, sequenced in a study of blood T cell repertoires in COVID-19. Some clones are missing from TCRdb's copy, which holds only in-frame ones; the method was immunoSEQ multiplex PCR. The sample lists around 140,000 clones; approximately 80% were seen once. The specimen was peripheral blood. The receptors come from a human donor in a cohort sampled during active COVID-19. Each CDR3 is given with its conserved first and last residue. Fields, in order: V gene, J gene, CDR3 protein.

TRBV2,TRBJ1-5,CASSVYGSNQPQHF
TRBV6-5,TRBJ2-3,CASSYKDPWRGDTQYF
TRBV6-2/TRBV6-3,TRBJ2-2,CASSRLAGSTGELFF
TRBV25-1,TRBJ2-3,CASSQGDSGYF
TRBV2,TRBJ2-2,CASSEDLAIGELFF
TRBV6-1,TRBJ2-7,CASSEMTGTSLFELNYEQYF
TRBV27,TRBJ2-1,CAIAKFGTSGRFANEQFF
TRBV7-9,TRBJ2-5,CASSLIERGETQYF
TRBV7-6,TRBJ1-1,CASSLALGQEAFF
TRBV13,TRBJ2-7,CASSLQPRQYYEQYF
TRBV7-3,TRBJ2-2,CASSRGGNTGELFF
TRBV5-1,TRBJ1-2,CASSFGGTGGIGYTF
TRBV5-1,TRBJ2-7,CASSSTGTGLYEQYF
TRBV19,TRBJ2-7,CASSSRGATPYEQYF
TRBV7-2,TRBJ2-7,CASSLEALGQVLGLYEQYF
TRBV7-9,TRBJ1-4,CASEQGASNEKLFF
TRBV18,TRBJ2-7,CASSPSGTAYEQYF
TRBV24-1,TRBJ2-2,CATSGDRSTGELFF
TRBV29-1,TRBJ1-1,CSVARGDSEAFF
TRBV3-1/TRBV3-2,TRBJ1-1,CASSQDAKTLDRYTEAFF
TRBV28,TRBJ1-5,CASSLDRVGQPQHF
TRBV18,TRBJ2-3,CASSPPLGLARVSADTQYF
TRBV5-5,TRBJ2-1,CASSLSGSTANEQFF
TRBV7-2,TRBJ1-1,CASSTQPGQGGTEAFF
TRBV6-5,TRBJ2-5,CASERFTETQYF
TRBV7-2,TRBJ1-3,CASSSLGANGNTIYF
TRBV18,TRBJ1-2,CASSPTAEIYGYTF
TRBV5-5,TRBJ1-1,CASSLGGQYTEAFF
TRBV6-5,TRBJ1-1,CASSRSQGVDEAFF
TRBV28,TRBJ2-1,CASTPVSGSSYNEQFF
TRBV28,TRBJ2-7,CASTGWTSKTSSYEQYF
TRBV2,TRBJ2-5,CASSRDSPEETQYF
TRBV5-1,TRBJ2-1,CASTLAGGYNEQFF
TRBV12-3/TRBV12-4,TRBJ2-7,CASSLGREQYF
TRBV25-1,TRBJ1-2,CASSEAGRDPSYGYTF
TRBV5-4,TRBJ2-1,CASSFRQGAFNEQFF
TRBV24-1,TRBJ1-2,CATSDSGTGEVLYGYTF
TRBV3-1/TRBV3-2,TRBJ2-7,CASSQRGGSSYEQYF
TRBV29-1,TRBJ1-2,CSVEEQGINYGYTF
TRBV15,TRBJ1-2,CATSRDLKGELSGYTF
TRBV5-1,TRBJ2-1,CASSLAAGVSYEQFF
TRBV5-6,TRBJ2-5,CASSLGLRDQYF
TRBV7-2,TRBJ1-2,CASSDRLYGYTF
TRBV6-5,TRBJ2-3,CASSYMVGTDTQYF
TRBV19,TRBJ2-1,CASSIAGPSSYNEQFF
TRBV19,TRBJ1-1,CASSDRGPRLNTEAFF
TRBV28,TRBJ2-2,CASSPGSGRHFGELFF
TRBV15,TRBJ1-2,CATSRARRGFNGYTF
TRBV5-4,TRBJ1-1,CASSLGQGMGTEAFF
TRBV18,TRBJ2-5,CASSPPGLAYQETQYF
TRBV6-1,TRBJ2-7,CASSEGRNQRDYEQYF
TRBV7-2,TRBJ1-6,CASSSQRTGHNSPLHF
TRBV14,TRBJ1-2,CASSGRVDYGYTF
TRBV15,TRBJ2-3,CATKGAGDLDTQYF